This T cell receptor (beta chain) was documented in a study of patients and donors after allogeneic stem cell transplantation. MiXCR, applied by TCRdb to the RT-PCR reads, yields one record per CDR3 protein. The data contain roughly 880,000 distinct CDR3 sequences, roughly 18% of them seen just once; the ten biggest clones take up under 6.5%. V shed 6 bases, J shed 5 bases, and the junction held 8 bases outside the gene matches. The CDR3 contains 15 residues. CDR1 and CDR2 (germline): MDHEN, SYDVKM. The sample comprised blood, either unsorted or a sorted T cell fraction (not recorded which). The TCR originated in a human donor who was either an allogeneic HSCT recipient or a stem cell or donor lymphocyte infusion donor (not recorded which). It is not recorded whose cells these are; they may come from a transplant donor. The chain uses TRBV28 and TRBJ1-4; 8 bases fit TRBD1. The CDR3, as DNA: TGTGCCAGCAGCCGGAGAGGACAGGGAAATGAAAAACTGTTTTTT. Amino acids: CASSRRGQGNEKLFF.